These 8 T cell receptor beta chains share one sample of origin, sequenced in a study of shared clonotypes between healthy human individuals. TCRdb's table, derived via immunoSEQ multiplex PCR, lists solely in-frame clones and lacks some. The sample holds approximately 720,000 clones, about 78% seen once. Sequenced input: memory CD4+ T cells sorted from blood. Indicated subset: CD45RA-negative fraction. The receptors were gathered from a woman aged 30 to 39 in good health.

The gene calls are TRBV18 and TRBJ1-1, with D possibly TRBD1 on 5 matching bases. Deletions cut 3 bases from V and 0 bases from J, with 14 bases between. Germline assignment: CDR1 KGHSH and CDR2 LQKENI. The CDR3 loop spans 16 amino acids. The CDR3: CASSPLKGRLNTEAFF. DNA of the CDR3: TGTGCCAGCTCACCGCTTAAGGGACGGCTGAACACTGAAGCTTTCTTT.

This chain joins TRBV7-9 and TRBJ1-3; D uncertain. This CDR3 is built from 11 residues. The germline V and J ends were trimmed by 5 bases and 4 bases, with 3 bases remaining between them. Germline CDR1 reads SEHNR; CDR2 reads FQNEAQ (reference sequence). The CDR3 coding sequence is TGTGCCAGCAGCCGAGGAAACACCATATATTTT. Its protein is CASSRGNTIYF. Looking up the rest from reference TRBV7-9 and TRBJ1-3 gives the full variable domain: DTGVSQNPRHKITKRGQNVTFRCDPISEHNRLYWYRQTLGQGPEFLTYFQNEAQLEKSRLLSDRFSAERPKGSFSTLEIQRTEQGDSAMYLCASSRGNTIYFGEGSWLTVV.

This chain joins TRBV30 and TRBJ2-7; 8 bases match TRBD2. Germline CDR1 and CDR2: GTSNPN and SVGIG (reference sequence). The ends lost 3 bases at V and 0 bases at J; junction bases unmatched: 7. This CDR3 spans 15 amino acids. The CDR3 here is CAWRPTSGGSYEQYF. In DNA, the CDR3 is TGTGCCTGGAGACCAACTAGCGGAGGCTCCTACGAGCAGTACTTC.

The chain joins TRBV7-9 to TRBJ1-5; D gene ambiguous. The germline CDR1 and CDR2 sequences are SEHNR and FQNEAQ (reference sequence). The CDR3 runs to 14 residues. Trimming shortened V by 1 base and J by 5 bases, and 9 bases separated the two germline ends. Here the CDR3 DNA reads TGTGCCAGCAGCTTAGGGGAAGGGTATCAGCCCCAGCATTTT. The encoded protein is CASSLGEGYQPQHF.

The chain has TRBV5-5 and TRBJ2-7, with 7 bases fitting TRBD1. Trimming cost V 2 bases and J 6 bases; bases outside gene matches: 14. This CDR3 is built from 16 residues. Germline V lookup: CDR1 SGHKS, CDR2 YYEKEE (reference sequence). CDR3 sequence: CASSFPVAGGSREQYF. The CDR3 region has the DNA TGTGCCAGCAGCTTCCCCGTTGCAGGGGGTTCGCGCGAGCAGTACTTC.

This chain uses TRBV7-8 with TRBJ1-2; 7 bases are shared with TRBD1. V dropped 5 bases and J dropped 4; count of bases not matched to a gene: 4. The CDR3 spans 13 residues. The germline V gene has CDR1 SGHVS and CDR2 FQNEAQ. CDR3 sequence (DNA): TGTGCCAGCAGCCGTGACAGGGCCTATGGCTACACCTTC. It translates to CASSRDRAYGYTF.

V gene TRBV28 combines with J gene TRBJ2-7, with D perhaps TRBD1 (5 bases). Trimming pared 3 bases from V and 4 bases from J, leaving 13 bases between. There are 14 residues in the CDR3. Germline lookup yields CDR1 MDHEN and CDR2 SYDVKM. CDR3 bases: TGTGCCAGCAGTTTCCCGAGAAGGGGATACGAGCAGTACTTC. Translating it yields CASSFPRRGYEQYF.

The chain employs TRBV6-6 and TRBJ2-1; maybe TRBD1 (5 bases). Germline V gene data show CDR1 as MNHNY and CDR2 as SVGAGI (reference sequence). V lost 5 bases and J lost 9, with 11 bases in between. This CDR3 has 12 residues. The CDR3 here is CASSIGQGEQFF. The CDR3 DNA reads TGTGCCAGCAGTATAGGCCAGGGTGAGCAGTTCTTC.